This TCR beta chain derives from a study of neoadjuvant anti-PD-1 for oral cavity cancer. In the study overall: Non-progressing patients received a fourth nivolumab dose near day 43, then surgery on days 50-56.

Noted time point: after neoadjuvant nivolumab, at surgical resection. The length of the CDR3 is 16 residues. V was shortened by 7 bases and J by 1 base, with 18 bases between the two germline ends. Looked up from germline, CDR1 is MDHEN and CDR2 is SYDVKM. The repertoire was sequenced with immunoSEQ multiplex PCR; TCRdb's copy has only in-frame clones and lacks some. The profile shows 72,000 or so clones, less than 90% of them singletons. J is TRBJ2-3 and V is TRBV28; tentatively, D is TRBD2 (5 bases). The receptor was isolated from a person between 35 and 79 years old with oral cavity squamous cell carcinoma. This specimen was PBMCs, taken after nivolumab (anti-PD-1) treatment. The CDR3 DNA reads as TGTGCCAGCAAACCCCGCAGGAGGCGCGGCACAGATACGCAGTATTTT. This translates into CASKPRRRRGTDTQYF.